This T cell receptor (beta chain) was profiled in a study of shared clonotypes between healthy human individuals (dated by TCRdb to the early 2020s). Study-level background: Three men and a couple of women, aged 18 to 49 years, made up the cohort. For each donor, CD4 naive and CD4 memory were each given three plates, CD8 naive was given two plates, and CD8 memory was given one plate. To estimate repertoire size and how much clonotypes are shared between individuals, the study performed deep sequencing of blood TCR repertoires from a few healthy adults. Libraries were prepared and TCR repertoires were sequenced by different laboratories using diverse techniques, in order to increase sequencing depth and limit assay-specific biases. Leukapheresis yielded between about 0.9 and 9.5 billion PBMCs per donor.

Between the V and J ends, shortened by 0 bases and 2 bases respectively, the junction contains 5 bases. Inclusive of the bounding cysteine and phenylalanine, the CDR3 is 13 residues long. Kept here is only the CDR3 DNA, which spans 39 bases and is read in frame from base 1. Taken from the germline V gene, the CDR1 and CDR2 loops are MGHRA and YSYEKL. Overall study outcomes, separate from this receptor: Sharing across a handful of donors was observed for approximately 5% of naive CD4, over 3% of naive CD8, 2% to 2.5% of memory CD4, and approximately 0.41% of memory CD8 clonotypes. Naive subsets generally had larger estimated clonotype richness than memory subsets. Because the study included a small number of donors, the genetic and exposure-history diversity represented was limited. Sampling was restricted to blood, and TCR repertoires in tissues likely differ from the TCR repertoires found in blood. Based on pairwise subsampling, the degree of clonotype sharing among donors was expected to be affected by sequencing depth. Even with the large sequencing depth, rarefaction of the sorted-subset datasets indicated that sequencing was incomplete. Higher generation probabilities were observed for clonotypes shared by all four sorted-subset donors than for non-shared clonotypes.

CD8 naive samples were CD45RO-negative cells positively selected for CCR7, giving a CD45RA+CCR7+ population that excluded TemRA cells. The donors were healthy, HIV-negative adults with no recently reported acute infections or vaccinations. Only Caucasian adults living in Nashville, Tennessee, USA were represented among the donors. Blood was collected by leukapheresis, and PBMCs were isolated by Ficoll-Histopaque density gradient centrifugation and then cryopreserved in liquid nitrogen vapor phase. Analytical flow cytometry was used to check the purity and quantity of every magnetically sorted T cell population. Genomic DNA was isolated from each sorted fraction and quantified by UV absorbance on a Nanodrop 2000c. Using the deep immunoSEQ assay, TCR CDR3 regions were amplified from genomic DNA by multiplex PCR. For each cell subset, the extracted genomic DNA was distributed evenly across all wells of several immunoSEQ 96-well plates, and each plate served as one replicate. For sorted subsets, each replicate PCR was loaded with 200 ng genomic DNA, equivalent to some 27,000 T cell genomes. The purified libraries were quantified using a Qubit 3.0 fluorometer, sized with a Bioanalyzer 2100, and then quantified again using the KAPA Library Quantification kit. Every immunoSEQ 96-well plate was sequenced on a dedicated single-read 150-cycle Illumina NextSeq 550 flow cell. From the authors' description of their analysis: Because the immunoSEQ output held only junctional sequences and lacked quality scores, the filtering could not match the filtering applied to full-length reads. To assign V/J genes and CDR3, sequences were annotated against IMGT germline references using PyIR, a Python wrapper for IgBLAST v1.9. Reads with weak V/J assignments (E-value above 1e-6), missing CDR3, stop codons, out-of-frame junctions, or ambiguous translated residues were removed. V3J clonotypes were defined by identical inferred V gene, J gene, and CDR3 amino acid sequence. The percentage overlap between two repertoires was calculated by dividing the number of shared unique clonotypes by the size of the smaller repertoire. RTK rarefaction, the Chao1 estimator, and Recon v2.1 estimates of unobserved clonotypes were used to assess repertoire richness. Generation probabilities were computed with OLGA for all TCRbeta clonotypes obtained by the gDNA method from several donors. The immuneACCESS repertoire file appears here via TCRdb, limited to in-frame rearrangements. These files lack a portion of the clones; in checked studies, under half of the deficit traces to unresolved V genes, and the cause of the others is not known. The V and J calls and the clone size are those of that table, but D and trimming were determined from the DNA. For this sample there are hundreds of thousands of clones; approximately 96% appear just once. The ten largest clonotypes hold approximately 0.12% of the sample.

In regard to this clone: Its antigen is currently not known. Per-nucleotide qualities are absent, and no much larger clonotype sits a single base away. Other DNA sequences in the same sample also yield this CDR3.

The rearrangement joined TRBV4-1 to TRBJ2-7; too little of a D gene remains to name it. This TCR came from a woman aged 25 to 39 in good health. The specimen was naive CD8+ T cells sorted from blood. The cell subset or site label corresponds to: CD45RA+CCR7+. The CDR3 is CASSQDQTYEQYF. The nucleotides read TGCGCCAGCAGCCAAGACCAAACCTACGAGCAGTACTTC.